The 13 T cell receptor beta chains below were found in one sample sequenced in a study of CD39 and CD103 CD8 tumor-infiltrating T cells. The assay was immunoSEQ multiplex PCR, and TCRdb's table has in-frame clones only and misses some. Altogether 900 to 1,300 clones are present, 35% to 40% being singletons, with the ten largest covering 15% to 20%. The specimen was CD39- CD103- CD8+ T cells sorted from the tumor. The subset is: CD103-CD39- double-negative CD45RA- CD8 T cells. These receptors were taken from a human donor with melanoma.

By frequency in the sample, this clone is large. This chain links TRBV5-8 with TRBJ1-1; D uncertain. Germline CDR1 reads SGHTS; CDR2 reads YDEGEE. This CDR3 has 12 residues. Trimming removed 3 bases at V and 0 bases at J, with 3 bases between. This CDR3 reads CASSSVNTEAFF. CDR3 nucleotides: TGTGCCAGCAGCTCGGTGAACACTGAAGCTTTCTTT.

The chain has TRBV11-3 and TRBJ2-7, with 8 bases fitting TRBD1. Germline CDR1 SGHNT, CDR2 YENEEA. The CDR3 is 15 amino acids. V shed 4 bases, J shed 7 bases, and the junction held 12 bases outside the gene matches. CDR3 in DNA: TGTGCCAGCAGCTATTCGGGACAGGAGGCAAGGGAGCAGTACTTC. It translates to CASSYSGQEAREQYF.

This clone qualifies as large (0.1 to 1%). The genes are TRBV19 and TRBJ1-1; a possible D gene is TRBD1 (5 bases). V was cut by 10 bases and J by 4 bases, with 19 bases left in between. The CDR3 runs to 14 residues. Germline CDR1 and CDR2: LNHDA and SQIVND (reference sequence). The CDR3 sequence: CATADNPLGTEAFF. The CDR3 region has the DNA TGTGCCACTGCGGACAATCCCCTCGGCACTGAAGCTTTCTTT.

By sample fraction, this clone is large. In nucleotides, the CDR3 is TGCAGCGTGGAACAGGGGAACTATGGCTACACCTTC. This translates into CSVEQGNYGYTF. J is TRBJ1-2 and V is TRBV29-1; 7 bases line up with TRBD1. Germline CDR1 is SQVTM and CDR2 is ANQGSEA. Losses at the gene ends were 6 bases for V and 2 bases for J; bases not matched to a gene: 3. The CDR3 runs to 12 residues.

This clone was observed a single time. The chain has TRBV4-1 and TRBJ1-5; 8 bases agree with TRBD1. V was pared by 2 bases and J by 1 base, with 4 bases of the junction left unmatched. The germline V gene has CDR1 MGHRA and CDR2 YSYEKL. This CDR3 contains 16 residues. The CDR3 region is CASSQTDRGSNQPQHF. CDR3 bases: TGCGCCAGCAGCCAAACCGACAGGGGAAGCAATCAGCCCCAGCATTTT.

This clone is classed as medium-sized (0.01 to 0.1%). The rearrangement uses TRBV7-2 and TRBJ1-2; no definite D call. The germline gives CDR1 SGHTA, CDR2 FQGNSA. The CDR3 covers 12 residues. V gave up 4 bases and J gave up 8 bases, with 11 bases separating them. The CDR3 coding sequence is TGTGCCAGCAGCTCAGCGGCCGGCGGCTACACCTTC. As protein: CASSSAAGGYTF.

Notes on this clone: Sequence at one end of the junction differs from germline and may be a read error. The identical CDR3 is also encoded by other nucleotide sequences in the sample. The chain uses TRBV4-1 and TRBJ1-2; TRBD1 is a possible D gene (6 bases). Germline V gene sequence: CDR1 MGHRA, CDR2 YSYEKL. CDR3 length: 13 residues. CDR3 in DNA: TGTGCCAGCAGCCTAGGGGGGTTCAATGGCTACACCTTC. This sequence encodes CASSLGGFNGYTF.

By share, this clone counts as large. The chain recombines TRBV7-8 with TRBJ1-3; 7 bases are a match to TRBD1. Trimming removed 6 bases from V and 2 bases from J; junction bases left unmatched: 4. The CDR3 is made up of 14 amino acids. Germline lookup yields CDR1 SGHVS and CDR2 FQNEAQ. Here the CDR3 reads CASRARGPGNTIYF. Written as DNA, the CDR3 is TGTGCCAGCAGGGCGAGGGGGCCTGGAAACACCATATATTTT.

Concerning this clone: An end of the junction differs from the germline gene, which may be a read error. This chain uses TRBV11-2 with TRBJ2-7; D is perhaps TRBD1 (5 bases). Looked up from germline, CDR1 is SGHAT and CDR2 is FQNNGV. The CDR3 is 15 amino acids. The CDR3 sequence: CASSPWQGSSYEQYF. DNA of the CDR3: TGCGCCAGCAGCCCATGGCAGGGCAGTTCCTACGAGCAGTACTTC.

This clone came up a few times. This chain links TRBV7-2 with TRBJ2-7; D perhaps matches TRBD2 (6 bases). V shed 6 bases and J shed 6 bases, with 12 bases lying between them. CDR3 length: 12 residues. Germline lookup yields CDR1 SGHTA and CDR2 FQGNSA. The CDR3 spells CASSKTRVEQYF. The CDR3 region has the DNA TGTGCCAGCAGTAAGACTAGAGTCGAGCAGTACTTC.

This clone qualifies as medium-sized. CDR3 in amino acids: CASSLQGGTEAFF. The CDR3 DNA follows: TGCGCCAGCAGCTTACAGGGCGGCACTGAAGCTTTCTTT. V gene TRBV4-1 combines with J gene TRBJ1-1, with D possibly TRBD1 on 6 matching bases. CDR1 MGHRA and CDR2 YSYEKL come from the germline V gene. V lost 5 bases and J 4 bases, leaving 11 bases between the germline ends. The CDR3 length is 13 residues.

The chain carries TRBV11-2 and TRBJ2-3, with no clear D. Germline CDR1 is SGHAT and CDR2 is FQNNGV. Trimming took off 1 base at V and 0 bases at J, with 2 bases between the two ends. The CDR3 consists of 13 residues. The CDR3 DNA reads TGTGCCAGCAGCTTAGTCAGCACAGATACGCAGTATTTT. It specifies CASSLVSTDTQYF.

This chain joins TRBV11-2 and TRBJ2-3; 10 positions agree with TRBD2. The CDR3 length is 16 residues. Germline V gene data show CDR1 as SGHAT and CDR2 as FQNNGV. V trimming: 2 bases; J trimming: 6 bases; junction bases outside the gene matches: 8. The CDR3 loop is CASSLLAGAPGDTQYF. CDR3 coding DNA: TGTGCCAGCAGCTTACTAGCGGGGGCCCCGGGGGATACGCAGTATTTT.